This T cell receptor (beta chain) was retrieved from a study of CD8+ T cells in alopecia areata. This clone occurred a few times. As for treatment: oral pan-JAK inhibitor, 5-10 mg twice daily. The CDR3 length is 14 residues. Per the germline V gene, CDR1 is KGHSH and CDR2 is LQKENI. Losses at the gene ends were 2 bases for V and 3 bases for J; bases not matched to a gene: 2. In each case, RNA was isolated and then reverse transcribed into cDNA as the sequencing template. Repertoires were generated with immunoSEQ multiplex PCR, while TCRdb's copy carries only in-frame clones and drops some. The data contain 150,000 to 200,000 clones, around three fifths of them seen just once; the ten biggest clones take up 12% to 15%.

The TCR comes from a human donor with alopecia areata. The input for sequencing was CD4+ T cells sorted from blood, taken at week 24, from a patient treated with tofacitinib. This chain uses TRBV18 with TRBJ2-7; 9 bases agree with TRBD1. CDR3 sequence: CASSPRTGVYEQYF. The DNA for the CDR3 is TGTGCCAGCTCACCAAGGACAGGGGTCTACGAGCAGTACTTC.